Shown below are 30 T cell receptor beta chains from a single sample sequenced in a study of shared clonotypes between healthy human individuals (dated by TCRdb to the early 2020s). For the CD8 naive samples, CD45RO-negative cells were positively selected for CCR7, yielding a CD45RA+CCR7+ population from which TemRA cells were excluded. Receptor amplification or capture employed the immunoSEQ multiplex PCR assay. Entries here come from immuneACCESS through TCRdb and include only in-frame sequences with V and J called. Some clones fail to appear in such tables; in the studies checked, an unresolved V gene covers under half of the shortfall, and the cause of the remainder is unknown. This sample is represented by fewer than 1 million clones; approximately 97% of them were singletons. Under 0.3% of the sample lies in the top ten. Sample: naive CD8+ T cells sorted from blood. The cell subset or site label on this specimen signifies: CD45RA+CCR7+. These receptor sequences come from a man younger than 40 in good health.

This rearrangement joins TRBV4-1 to TRBJ2-5; D is unclear. The length of the CDR3 is 16 residues. Germline V gives CDR1 MGHRA, CDR2 YSYEKL. Trimming pared 1 base from V and 2 bases from J, leaving 14 bases between. The DNA for the CDR3 is TGCGCCAGCAGCCAAGTTTTCCAGACACAACAAGAGACCCAGTACTTC. It translates to CASSQVFQTQQETQYF.

The rearrangement uses TRBV5-4 and TRBJ2-4; D gene uncertain. Germline V gene sequence: CDR1 SGHNT, CDR2 YYREEE (reference sequence). The CDR3 is made up of 11 amino acids. The V end lost 2 bases, the J end lost 10 bases, and 7 bases lay between the germline ends. The DNA of the CDR3 is TGTGCCAGCAGCTTATTGGGGATTCAGTACTTC. Protein product: CASSLLGIQYF.

This clone is a singleton in its sample. V is TRBV6-5 and J is TRBJ2-7, with 7 bases lining up with TRBD2. V lost 3 bases and J lost 2; bases outside the gene matches: 7. There are 15 residues in the CDR3. Looked up from germline, CDR1 is MNHEY and CDR2 is SVGAGI. CDR3 in DNA: TGTGCCAGCAGTTATCGGCTAGCGGAGCCCTACGAGCAGTACTTC. Protein sequence: CASSYRLAEPYEQYF.

J is TRBJ2-5 and V is TRBV6-1, with D possibly TRBD2 on 6 matching bases. There are 15 residues in the CDR3. The V and J ends lost 0 bases and 4 bases respectively, with 12 bases between them. CDR1 and CDR2 (germline): MNHNS, SASEGT. The CDR3 loop reads CASSEAAGSPETQYF. CDR3 nucleotides: TGTGCCAGCAGTGAAGCAGCGGGTTCCCCAGAGACCCAGTACTTC.

The sample holds one count of this clone. Other DNA sequences in the sample encode the same CDR3. The rearrangement links TRBV4-1 to TRBJ2-7; D unresolved. The CDR3 is made up of 11 amino acids. Germline CDR1 reads MGHRA; CDR2 reads YSYEKL. V dropped 1 base and J dropped 5 bases, with 3 bases sitting between them. CDR3 loop: CASSQGDEQYF. In nucleotides, the CDR3 is TGCGCCAGCAGCCAAGGAGACGAGCAGTACTTC.

This clone was counted a single time. The J gene is TRBJ2-1, the V gene TRBV5-6, with D possibly being TRBD1 (6 bases). The CDR3 has 14 amino acids. V lost 0 bases and J lost 7, with 11 bases in between. Per germline, CDR1 SGHDT and CDR2 YYEEEE. The CDR3 loop is CASSLGSQGNEQFF. The CDR3 DNA reads TGTGCCAGCAGCTTGGGATCCCAGGGGAATGAGCAGTTCTTC.

With regard to this clone: The same CDR3 arises from other DNA sequences in this sample as well. The chain recombines TRBV19 with TRBJ2-3; unclear D gene. This CDR3 region has 13 residues. The germline gives CDR1 LNHDA, CDR2 SQIVND (reference sequence). Trimming took 4 bases from V and 0 from J, leaving 5 bases between them. This CDR3 reads CASSRASTDTQYF. The CDR3 nucleotides are TGTGCCAGTAGTAGAGCTAGCACAGATACGCAGTATTTT.

The chain is built from TRBV11-2 and TRBJ2-5; D is unresolved. CDR1 is SGHAT, CDR2 FQNNGV, per germline. The CDR3 totals 12 residues. The V gene lost 5 bases and the J gene lost 5 bases, with 9 bases spanning the gap. CDR3 sequence reads: CASSPLGETQYF. The CDR3, as DNA: TGTGCCAGCAGCCCTCTTGGGGAGACCCAGTACTTC.

The chain recombines TRBV27 with TRBJ2-1, with unresolved D. CDR3 length: 12 residues. Germline values: CDR1 MNHEY, CDR2 SMNVEV (reference sequence). V was cut by 6 bases and J by 5 bases, with 8 bases left in between. The CDR3 region is CASSLTHNEQFF. Written as DNA, the CDR3 is TGTGCCAGCAGCTTAACACACAATGAGCAGTTCTTC.

The chain is built from TRBV6-5 and TRBJ2-3; no firm D call. Germline CDR1 MNHEY, CDR2 SVGAGI. This CDR3 region has 13 residues. Trimming stripped 2 bases from V and 2 bases from J, with 5 bases between. In DNA form, the CDR3 reads TGTGCCAGCAGTTACGTTCACACAGATACGCAGTATTTT. It yields the protein CASSYVHTDTQYF.

A single count supports this clone. The genes are TRBV19 and TRBJ1-3, with D hard to call. Per germline, CDR1 LNHDA and CDR2 SQIVND (reference sequence). CDR3 size: 17 residues. Trimming removed 1 base from V and 0 bases from J, with 13 bases in between. CDR3 nucleotide sequence: TGTGCCAGTAGTATAGGAGACTCCTCATACTCTGGAAACACCATATATTTT. Translation: CASSIGDSSYSGNTIYF.

V and J are TRBV6-6 and TRBJ2-7, with D perhaps TRBD2 (6 bases). V lost 8 bases, J lost 1 base, and 9 bases lay in between. Germline loops: CDR1 MNHNY, CDR2 SVGAGI (reference sequence). The CDR3 consists of 12 residues. The CDR3 region has the DNA TGTGCCAGCCGGGACTTATCCTACGAGCAGTACTTC. Residues: CASRDLSYEQYF.

The J gene is TRBJ2-7, the V gene TRBV19; 8 bases agree with TRBD2. The length of the CDR3 is 14 residues. The V segment lost 5 bases and the J segment 4 bases; nucleotides outside the gene matches: 7. Germline assignment: CDR1 LNHDA and CDR2 SQIVND (reference sequence). CDR3: CASSLGLVEYEQYF. The CDR3, as DNA: TGTGCCAGTAGTTTGGGACTAGTAGAGTACGAGCAGTACTTC.

The chain combines TRBV7-8 with TRBJ2-1, with 7 bases that match TRBD2. The CDR3 runs 17 residues. Germline CDR1 SGHVS, CDR2 FQNEAQ. V was clipped by 5 bases and J by 7 bases; unmatched bases: 17. The CDR3 DNA is TGTGCCAGCAGCCTCCGGGGCGGGAGTCGGAGTAGGAATGAGCAGTTCTTC. It translates to CASSLRGGSRSRNEQFF. Drawing the rest from reference TRBV7-8 and TRBJ2-1, the complete variable domain is GAGVSQSPRYKVAKRGQDVALRCDPISGHVSLFWYQQALGQGPEFLTYFQNEAQLDKSGLPSDRFFAERPEGSVSTLKIQRTQQEDSAVYLCASSLRGGSRSRNEQFFGPGTRLTVL.

The chain has TRBV6-1 and TRBJ2-1; 7 nucleotides agree with TRBD1. V shed 5 bases, J shed 4 bases, and the junction held 2 bases outside the gene matches. The CDR3 has 13 residues. From germline, CDR1 is MNHNS and CDR2 SASEGT. The CDR3 DNA reads as TGTGCCAGCAGTCACAGGGGTTACAATGAGCAGTTCTTC. This sequence encodes CASSHRGYNEQFF.

The chain has TRBV18 and TRBJ1-1; maybe TRBD1 (6 bases). From germline, CDR1 is KGHSH and CDR2 LQKENI. The CDR3 loop spans 13 amino acids. V lost 4 bases, J lost 11 bases, and 17 bases lay in between. In nucleotides, the CDR3 is TGTGCCAGCTCACAAGGGACATTAGCGGGGGCTTTCTTT. It encodes CASSQGTLAGAFF.

This sequence joins TRBV9 and TRBJ2-3; 10 bases are a match to TRBD1. The CDR3 consists of 15 residues. The germline V gene encodes CDR1 SGDLS and CDR2 YYNGEE. V trimming: 0 bases; J trimming: 9 bases; junction bases outside the gene matches: 7. The CDR3 DNA reads as TGTGCCAGCAGCGTAGAGGGGACAGGGGTGGTCACGCAGTATTTT. This gives the protein CASSVEGTGVVTQYF. Combining the CDR3 with reference TRBV9 and TRBJ2-3 gives the whole variable domain DSGVTQTPKHLITATGQRVTLRCSPRSGDLSVYWYQQSLDQGLQFLIQYYNGEERAKGNILERFSAQQFPDLHSELNLSSLELGDSALYFCASSVEGTGVVTQYFGPGTRLTVL.

To note about this clone: The sample has other DNA sequences that encode this CDR3 too. The rearrangement uses TRBV29-1 and TRBJ2-1; possibly TRBD2 for D (5 bases). Germline V gene lookup returns CDR1 SQVTM and CDR2 ANQGSEA. V lost 3 bases and J lost 4, with 10 bases in between. The CDR3 sequence is 13 residues long. As DNA, the CDR3 is TGCAGCGTTGAGGCGGGTTCGTACAATGAGCAGTTCTTC. This encodes CSVEAGSYNEQFF.

The chain recombines TRBV4-3 with TRBJ2-2; the match to TRBD2 covers 7 bases. The germline gives CDR1 LGHNA, CDR2 YSLEER. The J segment lost 7 bases and the V segment lost 1 base, leaving 6 bases of the junction unmatched. This CDR3 spans 15 amino acids. CDR3 loop: CASSQVEAGVGELFF. Here the CDR3 DNA reads TGCGCCAGCAGCCAAGTTGAGGCGGGAGTCGGGGAGCTGTTTTTT.

V is TRBV10-2 and J is TRBJ2-7; no reliable D call. Germline CDR1 WSHSY, CDR2 SAAADI. Between the trimmed V and J ends, which lost 5 bases and 6 bases, there was a span of 11 bases. This CDR3 is 12 amino acids long. CDR3 DNA: TGCGCCAGCAGTATTCCTGCGATCGAGCAGTACTTC. It yields the protein CASSIPAIEQYF.

The rearrangement links TRBV5-4 to TRBJ1-1; no clear D gene. CDR3 size: 13 residues. V lost 0 bases, J lost 3 bases, and 6 bases lay in between. Germline loops: CDR1 SGHNT, CDR2 YYREEE (reference sequence). CDR3 in DNA: TGTGCCAGCAGCTTGGGAGAATACACTGAAGCTTTCTTT. This encodes CASSLGEYTEAFF.

The chain combines TRBV6-4 with TRBJ1-2, with TRBD1 as a possible D gene (6 bases). Trimming removed 0 bases from V and 8 bases from J, with 16 bases in between. Looked up from germline, CDR1 is MRHNA and CDR2 is SNTAGT. The CDR3 extends over 15 amino acids. CDR3 DNA: TGTGCCAGCAGTGACTCGGAGGACAGCGTCTGCGGCTACACCTTC. It yields the protein CASSDSEDSVCGYTF.

This chain joins TRBV6-5 and TRBJ1-3; D uncertain. Germline V gene data show CDR1 as MNHEY and CDR2 as SVGAGI. V lost 2 bases, J lost 0 bases, and 11 bases lay in between. The CDR3 is 16 residues long. The CDR3 sequence is CASSYGVEGSGNTIYF. CDR3 DNA sequence: TGTGCCAGCAGTTACGGGGTTGAGGGCTCTGGAAACACCATATATTTT.

The V call is TRBV7-9, the J call TRBJ2-7, with 9 bases matching TRBD1. The CDR3 totals 12 residues. The junction had 1 base not matched to a gene; V was cut back by 5 bases and J by 5 bases. Germline loops: CDR1 SEHNR, CDR2 FQNEAQ (reference sequence). Here the CDR3 DNA reads TGTGCCAGCAGCGACAGGGGGGACGAGCAGTACTTC. As protein: CASSDRGDEQYF.

A note on this clone: This CDR3 is also generated by other DNA sequences in the sample. The V and J genes are TRBV27 and TRBJ2-7; unclear D gene. The CDR3 length is 14 residues. With 3 bases removed from V and 2 bases from J, the gap between germline ends came to 11 bases. Per the germline V gene, CDR1 is MNHEY and CDR2 is SMNVEV (reference sequence). CDR3 DNA sequence: TGTGCCAGCAGTTTTGCCGGACGGACCTACGAGCAGTACTTC. It encodes CASSFAGRTYEQYF.

This clone was recorded once. The chain joins TRBV11-3 to TRBJ2-7, with 10 bases matching TRBD2. Unmatched junction bases numbered 4, after V lost 6 bases and J lost 5 bases. The V gene's germline CDR1 is SGHNT and CDR2 YENEEA. This CDR3 is built from 13 residues. The CDR3 spells CASSPGTSDEQYF. The CDR3 DNA follows: TGTGCCAGCAGTCCCGGGACTAGCGACGAGCAGTACTTC.

The chain recombines TRBV6-5 with TRBJ2-7; TRBD1 or TRBD2 may be the D gene (7 bases each). This CDR3 has 16 residues. Per the germline V gene, CDR1 is MNHEY and CDR2 is SVGAGI. V dropped 4 bases and J dropped 4 bases, with 20 bases sitting between them. CDR3 protein: CASSLSGGDAVYEQYF. The CDR3, as DNA: TGTGCCAGCAGTTTATCAGGGGGGGACGCTGTATACGAGCAGTACTTC.

The CDR3 spells CASSSLGQELVYEQFF. The CDR3 DNA sequence: TGCGCCAGCAGCTCCCTCGGACAGGAGTTAGTGTATGAGCAGTTCTTC. V is TRBV5-1 and J is TRBJ2-1; 7 bases line up with TRBD1. Trimming removed 3 bases from V and 8 bases from J; junction bases left unmatched: 14. The CDR3 has 16 amino acids. Per germline, CDR1 SGHRS and CDR2 YFSETQ.

The chain couples TRBV7-8 to TRBJ2-3; the D gene is possibly TRBD2 (6 bases). The CDR3 has 14 amino acids. V lost 2 bases to trimming and J lost 3 bases, with 9 bases between them. CDR1 SGHVS and CDR2 FQNEAQ come from the germline V gene. CDR3 sequence: CASSLLAVTDTQYF. CDR3 sequence (DNA): TGTGCCAGCAGCTTATTAGCGGTAACAGATACGCAGTATTTT.

The V gene is TRBV19, the J gene TRBJ1-2, with TRBD1 identical over 11 bases. Germline V gene sequence: CDR1 LNHDA, CDR2 SQIVND (reference sequence). With 5 bases clipped from V and 4 bases from J, the junction kept 3 bases outside the gene matches. The CDR3 has 14 amino acids. The CDR3 spells CASSPGTGGYGYTF. The CDR3 bases are TGTGCCAGTAGTCCAGGGACAGGGGGCTATGGCTACACCTTC.